These 5 T cell receptor beta chains were sequenced from one sample in a study of cytomegalovirus exposure and HLA in healthy donors (dated by TCRdb to the late 2010s). Library method: the immunoSEQ multiplex PCR assay. For the multiplex PCR, a mixture combining 60 forward primers for TCR Vbeta segments and 13 reverse primers for TCR Jbeta segments was used. TCRdb retrieved this table from immuneACCESS and kept in-frame rearrangements only. Not all clones are present; in checked studies, unresolved V genes account for under half, and no reason is known for the remainder. The table for this sample lists about 94,000 clones; around 76% of them were counted only once. The top ten clones comprise more than 6% of the sample. Specimen: PBMCs. These TCRs come from a man aged 40-49 years in good health and CMV-seropositive.

This chain links TRBV5-5 with TRBJ2-6, with TRBD1 matching 10 bases. The CDR3 has 20 residues. CDR1 SGHKS and CDR2 YYEKEE come from the germline V gene (reference sequence). J lost 0 bases, V lost 0 bases, and 9 bases had no gene match. CDR3: CASSLGQGALQGSGANVLTF. Written as DNA, the CDR3 is TGTGCCAGCAGCTTGGGACAGGGGGCTCTTCAAGGCTCTGGGGCCAACGTCCTGACTTTC.

This chain links TRBV5-1 with TRBJ2-5; maybe TRBD2 (5 bases). Germline loops: CDR1 SGHRS, CDR2 YFSETQ. With 0 bases removed from V and 1 base from J, the gap between germline ends came to 10 bases. The CDR3 has 15 residues. CDR3 bases: TGCGCCAGCAGCTTGGGAGCGGTATCCCAAGAGACCCAGTACTTC. Amino acid sequence: CASSLGAVSQETQYF.

The chain couples TRBV19 to TRBJ1-3; maybe TRBD1 (6 bases). The length of the CDR3 is 14 residues. Trimming removed 6 bases at V and 0 bases at J, with 9 bases between. Germline V gene sequence: CDR1 LNHDA, CDR2 SQIVND (reference sequence). The CDR3 sequence is CASSPTGSGNTIYF. DNA of the CDR3: TGTGCCAGTAGCCCGACAGGCTCTGGAAACACCATATATTTT.

This chain links TRBV10-3 with TRBJ1-5, with TRBD1 as a possible D gene (5 bases). The V and J ends lost 8 bases and 4 bases respectively, with 9 bases between them. CDR1 and CDR2 from the germline V gene are ENHRY and SYGVKD. The CDR3 is made up of 12 amino acids. The CDR3 is CAIGDRNQPQHF. The CDR3, as DNA: TGTGCCATCGGAGACAGAAATCAGCCCCAGCATTTT.

This clone was recorded only once. The chain carries TRBV6-5 and TRBJ2-7; no definite D call. The CDR3 covers 13 residues. CDR1 MNHEY and CDR2 SVGAGI come from the germline V gene. V was trimmed by 3 bases and J by 3 bases, leaving 9 bases between them. In DNA form, the CDR3 reads TGTGCCAGCAGTTATCCGCCGGGCTACGAGCAGTACTTC. Amino acids: CASSYPPGYEQYF.